This T cell receptor beta chain is from a study of cytomegalovirus exposure and HLA in healthy donors (dated by TCRdb to the late 2010s). The study in broad terms: According to an earlier analysis of around 600 of the donors, some 180 million T cells yielded approximately 120 million unique TCR beta sequences and about 300 Gb of sequence data. About 300 gigabases of sequencing data and tens of millions of unique TCR sequences made up an early release that covered 640 HLA-typed donors. Of the 300 to 500 genotyped donors, 70% to 90% were placed in the genetic ancestry cluster associated with self-reported Caucasian donors. The study aimed to test whether signatures of past pathogen exposure could be identified by cataloging public T cell receptors. The study used immunosequencing to profile the T cell repertoires of several hundred subjects and linked those repertoires to cytomegalovirus serostatus. Besides the first cohort of approximately 670 subjects, a separate validation cohort made up of 120 different subjects was used. High-throughput TCR immunosequencing, statistical association of individual TCRs with disease status, and machine learning were combined to predict cytomegalovirus infection status. A later analysis re-analyzed previously published TCR beta repertoires from about 600 donors and added high-resolution HLA genotyping to study TCR occurrence patterns. Rather than drawing on any new phenotypic data, the later analysis identified candidate immune exposures from TCR beta sequences and the way those sequences occurred across donors. In an earlier analysis of several hundred of the donors, high-throughput TCR beta sequencing was used to judge whether each TCR beta V gene segment behaved as functional or pseudogenic. Donor age, sex, ethnicity and CMV serostatus were compiled together with the repertoire data. In a later genetic analysis, genome-wide SNP genotypes for about 55% of the 666 donors were used, and that subset was treated as a discovery cohort. Every discovery cohort repertoire had been produced on one sequencing platform. Both class I and class II loci were covered by HLA typing, at four-digit resolution. Typing coverage varied by locus: roughly 620-630 donors for A, B, C, DRB1 and DQB1; 500 to 550 for DQA1; about 590 for DPA1; roughly 450 for DPB1. About five DR-DQ haplotypes were treated as single units for association and clustering because of strong linkage in the cohort. Among some 400 genotyped donors of the cohort, an average of approximately 220,000 unique TCR beta nucleotide sequences was sequenced per donor, of which 15% to 20% were non-productive.

In total, roughly 670 healthy bone marrow donors made up the cohort. At the time of sampling, every cohort member was nominally healthy, though immune exposures that went unrecorded were likely present. The donor was CMV seropositive and belonged to the group of 250 to 300 seropositive cohort members. Every donor gave a peripheral blood sample, and the peripheral blood mononuclear cells from that sample were used for TCR beta sequencing. Genomic DNA extraction from the blood cell samples was performed with the Qiagen DNeasy Blood Extraction Kit. In regard to this clone: What antigen it recognizes has not been identified. No base quality values were provided; no much bigger clone lies one nucleotide off.

Broader findings and caveats from the paper: According to the authors, the approach could potentially be generalized to other disease states and immunological phenotypes. Most TCR sequences were observed very rarely across donors, whereas some public TCRs were present in many individuals. The study listed 170 or so TCR beta chains as associated with cytomegalovirus. Most CMV-associated TCR beta chains appeared to be HLA-restricted in a later analysis, and the HLA associations seemed to be driven largely by CMV exposure. According to a later analysis, parvovirus B19, influenza, CMV and Epstein-Barr virus appeared linked to several top co-occurrence clusters. Three of the identified cytomegalovirus-associated TCR beta chains were confirmed in vitro to be specific for cytomegalovirus antigens. An earlier analysis of around 600 of the donors showed that most TCR beta V segments appeared in productive rearrangements either about 90% or about 30% of the time, which broadly matched IMGT annotations. In a later analysis, HLA-associated TCR beta chains showed more clonal expansion and lower generation probabilities than non-associated chains that were equally common. Roughly uniform sequencing depth across donors was assumed in presence/absence analyses, although this assumption may not hold. A further reported finding was that TCR beta sequences accurately predicted the HLA-A and HLA-B alleles for most subjects in the first cohort. For the cohort, immune exposure information was limited to CMV serostatus. At a false discovery rate of 0.05, a later analysis linked approximately 18,000 TCR beta sequences to specific HLA alleles. Correlated functional status among segregating V segments might reflect linkage disequilibrium, but an unknown experimental factor could not be ruled out. In both the original and validation cohorts, the classifier was reported to diagnose cytomegalovirus status with high specificity and sensitivity. In a later analysis, the rate of TCR association differed among HLA loci, with DRB1 alleles having the most associated TCRs and HLA-C alleles having the fewest. This cohort had only TCR beta chains sequenced, and the lack of alpha or paired-chain data limited which features could be detected. A group of highly shared sequence variants was considered likely to be a technical artifact of the sequencing pipeline. Some IMGT-functional V segments, including TRBV6-2 and TRBV6-3, could not be distinguished by the 87-base-pair reads and were therefore excluded. According to a later genetic analysis, donors in an Asian-associated ancestry cluster had fewer N-insertions in productive TCRs than the roughly 670-donor mean. An association between a missense DCLRE1C variant and V-gene and J-gene trimming of TCR beta chains was found in a later genetic analysis and replicated in an independent cohort. Assigning TCR associations to individual alleles was difficult when HLA alleles, especially DR and DQ, strongly co-occurred. Because counts were too low, 15 or so rarely observed V segments, including chromosome 9 orphons, were excluded from the earlier analysis of under 650 of the donors. Because HLA typing was unavailable for some donors at each locus, only the typed subset was used in association tests.

Libraries were constructed by the immunoSEQ multiplex PCR assay. A mixture of 60 forward primers for TCR Vbeta segments and 13 reverse primers for TCR Jbeta segments was used in the multiplex PCR. Amplification of the CDR3 region of rearranged TCR beta genes was performed with a multiplex PCR assay on genomic DNA. The Illumina HiSeq System was used to sequence the amplified TCR beta libraries as 87-base-pair reads. In the source study's methods: A later analysis counted around 72 million unique TCR beta chains across the 600 to 850 repertoires, and 10 million to 12 million of these chains were shared by at least two donors. Raw reads were error-corrected and collapsed into unique sequences with a nearest-neighbor algorithm that merged closely related sequences to remove PCR and sequencing errors. V, D and J gene segments were assigned by aligning CDR3 sequences to IMGT reference sequences. Each retained sequence needed at least a six-nucleotide match to both a V gene segment and a J gene segment. Rearrangements were classified as productive when the CDR3 lacked stop codons and remained in frame with V and J, and all other rearrangements were classified as non-productive. CDR3 was defined by IMGT convention, running from the second conserved V-encoded cysteine to the conserved J-encoded phenylalanine. The earlier analysis of about 620 of the donors excluded sequences that lacked an unambiguous match to a single V gene segment. In an earlier analysis of around 600 of the donors, V segments were called functional above 56.7% productive rearrangements and were called segregating when the between-donor standard deviation exceeded 5%. A statistical classification framework was built for diagnosing cytomegalovirus status from the catalog of TCR beta chain sequences. V and J gene assignment, in a later analysis, came from comparing TCR nucleotide sequences with IMGT/GENE-DB human TR gene sequences. The TCRdist pipeline was used in a later analysis to assign CDR3 sequences and most-parsimonious VDJ recombination scenarios. In a later analysis, each TCR beta chain was defined by its CDR3 amino acid sequence together with its V-gene family, and reads without a unique V-gene family were excluded. To address suspected cross-contamination and a sequencing artifact, a later analysis removed 592 highly shared, low-generation-probability nucleotide sequences. In a later analysis, a clonal expansion index for each public chain was calculated from normalized within-repertoire ranks of inferred template counts. In a later analysis, generation probabilities were computed with a VDJ recombination model fitted to out-of-frame rearrangements, and the resulting probabilities were checked against IGoR. In a later analysis, hypergeometric tests were used to score TCR-TCR, TCR-HLA and TCR-CMV co-occurrence, with a repertoire-size bias correction applied to TCR pairs. To estimate false discovery rates, a later analysis permuted the HLA or CMV assignments 20 times. In a later analysis, co-occurring TCRs were grouped using DBSCAN, with TCRdist sequence similarity added in when clustering inside HLA-allele-positive subsets. Repertoires with fewer than 30,000 or more than 120,000 public chains were left out of co-occurrence clustering, as were about five repertoires with anomalous nucleotide sharing. Held by TCRdb, this immuneACCESS table contains in-frame sequences only and omits some clones. Under half of the omission traces to an unresolved V gene where checked; the cause of the rest is unknown. V and J calls and clone size are given by that table; D and trimming were obtained from the DNA. Across this sample there are about 150,000 clones, with around 66% seen only once. Around 3% of the sample belongs to the ten largest clones.

CDR3 length: 12 amino acids, cysteine to phenylalanine. Of the read, only the CDR3 DNA is kept; its 36 bases are in frame from base 1. CDR1 GTSNPN and CDR2 SVGIG are derived from the germline V gene (reference sequence). Trimming at the junction amounts to 3 bases on V and 4 bases on J, and the germline ends lie 6 bases apart. The origin of this receptor is a woman aged 30 to 39 in good health and CMV-seropositive. This chain is built from TRBV30 and TRBJ2-2, with an unclear D gene assignment. Sequenced sample: PBMCs. CDR3 protein: CAWSPGTGELFF. The nucleotides read TGTGCCTGGAGCCCGGGCACCGGGGAGCTGTTTTTT.